Below are 16 T cell receptor beta chains sequenced from a single sample in a study of OX40 agonist ivuxolimab in advanced cancers. TCRdb's table, derived via immunoSEQ multiplex PCR, lists solely in-frame clones and lacks some. Seen here are fewer than 50,000 clones, 60% to 85% observed once, and the top ten hold 9.5% to 10%. The sample consisted of CD4+ or CD8+ T cells sorted from blood, taken in a trial of the OX40 agonist ivuxolimab. These TCRs come from an adult with an advanced solid tumor such as melanoma, head and neck, liver or kidney cancer.

This chain uses TRBV7-9 with TRBJ1-6; TRBD1 might be the D (6 bases). Germline assignment: CDR1 SEHNR and CDR2 FQNEAQ (reference sequence). The CDR3 has 14 amino acids. Trimming shortened V by 0 bases and J by 6 bases, and 6 bases separated the two germline ends. The CDR3 DNA sequence: TGTGCCAGCAGCTTAGCACAGGGTAATTCACCCCTCCACTTT. Translated, it gives CASSLAQGNSPLHF. The variable domain in full, completed from reference TRBV7-9 and TRBJ1-6, reads DTGVSQNPRHKITKRGQNVTFRCDPISEHNRLYWYRQTLGQGPEFLTYFQNEAQLEKSRLLSDRFSAERPKGSFSTLEIQRTEQGDSAMYLCASSLAQGNSPLHFGNGTRLTVT.

The chain uses TRBV7-2 and TRBJ1-2, with a tentative D call TRBD1 (6 bases). The CDR3 sequence is 15 residues long. Germline CDR1 and CDR2: SGHTA and FQGNSA. The V end was cut by 4 bases, the J end by 6 bases, with 18 bases between. CDR3 sequence reads: CASSSQQGPSHGYTF. The CDR3 DNA follows: TGTGCCAGCAGCTCACAACAGGGACCCTCTCATGGCTACACCTTC.

V gene TRBV28 combines with J gene TRBJ2-7; no clear D. Germline assignment: CDR1 MDHEN and CDR2 SYDVKM. This CDR3 contains 16 residues. Trimming removed 6 bases from V and 2 bases from J, with 20 bases in between. For the CDR3, the DNA is TGTGCCAGCAGCCCTCCCCCCACGAACCGGGCCTACGAGCAGTACTTC. Protein: CASSPPPTNRAYEQYF.

This clone was detected only once. The V call is TRBV5-5, the J call TRBJ2-5; D unresolved. The CDR3 loop spans 11 amino acids. Germline assignment: CDR1 SGHKS and CDR2 YYEKEE (reference sequence). Trimming removed 5 bases at V and 8 bases at J, with 10 bases between. This CDR3 reads CASSWRGTQYF. The CDR3 nucleotides read TGTGCCAGCAGTTGGCGCGGAACCCAGTACTTC.

The V call is TRBV7-9, the J call TRBJ2-5; 10 positions agree with TRBD1. This CDR3 contains 14 residues. The V gene end was trimmed by 3 bases and the J gene end by 5 bases; junction bases not matched to a gene: 3. CDR1 and CDR2 from the germline V gene are SEHNR and FQNEAQ (reference sequence). In DNA form, the CDR3 reads TGTGCCAGCAGCTTGGGACAGGGGTGGGAGACCCAGTACTTC. This codes for CASSLGQGWETQYF.

The rearrangement joins TRBV5-4 to TRBJ2-5; TRBD2 might be the D (5 bases). The V gene's germline CDR1 is SGHNT and CDR2 YYREEE (reference sequence). This CDR3 has 14 residues. With 4 bases removed from V and 1 base from J, the gap between germline ends came to 11 bases. The CDR3 region is CASSPRGLQETQYF. The CDR3, as DNA: TGTGCCAGCAGCCCCCGCGGGCTCCAAGAGACCCAGTACTTC.

Written as DNA, the CDR3 is TGCGCCAGCAGCTTGGGCCTGGCAGGGGTCTCTGGAAACACCATATATTTT. It yields the protein CASSLGLAGVSGNTIYF. The chain employs TRBV5-1 and TRBJ1-3, with D maybe TRBD1 (6 bases). This CDR3 region has 17 residues. The V gene's germline CDR1 is SGHRS and CDR2 YFSETQ. Trimming stripped 0 bases from V and 0 bases from J, with 13 bases between.

This rearrangement joins TRBV5-4 to TRBJ2-3; possibly TRBD1 for D (6 bases). This CDR3 spans 15 amino acids. Germline V gene data show CDR1 as SGHNT and CDR2 as YYREEE (reference sequence). V lost 5 bases, J lost 3 bases, and 16 bases lay in between. CDR3 in amino acids: CASSEWGLGTDTQYF. Written as DNA, the CDR3 is TGTGCCAGCAGTGAGTGGGGGCTAGGAACAGATACGCAGTATTTT.

V is TRBV15 and J is TRBJ2-6; possible D gene TRBD2, 5 bases. CDR3 length equals 18 residues. Germline V lookup: CDR1 LNHNV, CDR2 YYDKDF (reference sequence). The V gene lost 1 base and the J gene lost 1 base, with 14 bases spanning the gap. The CDR3 spells CATSRAETGWSGANVLTF. CDR3 sequence (DNA): TGTGCCACCAGCAGAGCCGAGACGGGGTGGTCTGGGGCCAACGTCCTGACTTTC.

The chain carries TRBV7-3 and TRBJ2-7; no definite D call. The CDR3 loop spans 14 amino acids. Trimming took off 1 base at V and 0 bases at J, with 7 bases between the two ends. Germline CDR1 is SGHTA and CDR2 is FQGTGA. The CDR3 loop reads CASSLRPSSYEQYF. CDR3 nucleotides: TGTGCCAGCAGCTTAAGGCCCTCCTCCTACGAGCAGTACTTC.

The table lists this clone with a few counts. The V gene is TRBV28, the J gene TRBJ2-4; 11 nucleotides agree with TRBD2. Germline CDR1 is MDHEN and CDR2 is SYDVKM. The CDR3 contains 17 residues. V lost 5 bases, J lost 2 bases, and 8 bases stayed unmatched. The CDR3 reads CASSPTSGAQSKNIQYF. The CDR3 bases are TGTGCCAGCAGTCCGACTAGCGGGGCACAATCCAAAAACATTCAGTACTTC.

This chain joins TRBV9 and TRBJ2-7; D might be TRBD1 (6 bases). The germline V gene has CDR1 SGDLS and CDR2 YYNGEE. Trimming removed 10 bases from V and 0 bases from J, with 17 bases in between. The CDR3 totals 14 residues. DNA for the CDR3: TGTGCCCCCCTCCACGGACAGACCTCCTACGAGCAGTACTTC. Translating gives CAPLHGQTSYEQYF.

This clone was counted once. One end of the junction varies from germline; a read error may be responsible. The chain recombines TRBV28 with TRBJ1-2, with 7 bases lining up with TRBD1. There are 11 residues in the CDR3. Germline V lookup: CDR1 MDHEN, CDR2 SYDVKM. In DNA form, the CDR3 reads TGTGCCAGCAGTACCCAGACAGGGTCGTTCTTC. This encodes CASSTQTGSFF.

This rearrangement joins TRBV10-1 to TRBJ2-1; D uncertain. The CDR3 has 15 residues. Germline CDR1 is WNHNN and CDR2 is SYGVQD (reference sequence). Trimming cost V 6 bases and J 4 bases, with 16 bases left between them. For the CDR3, the DNA is TGCGCCAGCAGCTCCGGTGAAGGCTTGTACAATGAGCAGTTCTTC. This sequence encodes CASSSGEGLYNEQFF.

The rearrangement uses TRBV19 and TRBJ2-7; TRBD2 might be the D (5 bases). V was clipped by 0 bases and J by 4 bases, with 13 bases between them. This CDR3 is 15 amino acids long. Per germline, CDR1 LNHDA and CDR2 SQIVND (reference sequence). CDR3 residues: CASSIDAREWYEQYF. The DNA for the CDR3 is TGTGCCAGTAGTATAGACGCGAGGGAATGGTACGAGCAGTACTTC.

The chain couples TRBV18 to TRBJ2-1; either TRBD1 or TRBD2 may supply D (5 bases each). CDR1 and CDR2 from the germline V gene are KGHSH and LQKENI. Trimming cost V 0 bases and J 10 bases, with 22 bases left between them. The CDR3 loop spans 17 amino acids. This CDR3 is CASSPPLPGRLRREQFF. The CDR3 DNA reads TGTGCCAGCTCACCACCCCTTCCGGGACGGCTGCGAAGGGAGCAGTTCTTC.